This TCR beta chain was obtained from a study of cytomegalovirus exposure and HLA in healthy donors. Researchers ran the PCR with 60 Vbeta and 13 Jbeta primers. Some clones are missing from TCRdb's copy, which holds only in-frame ones; the method was immunoSEQ multiplex PCR. The sample shows 150,000 to 200,000 clones, about 83% of them seen only once. The sequenced material came from PBMCs. The clonotype originates from a female donor in good health and CMV-seronegative.

The CDR3 protein is CASSWTRDEQFF. CDR3 DNA: TGTGCCAGCAGCTGGACTCGGGATGAGCAGTTCTTC. The chain couples TRBV7-9 to TRBJ2-1, with D possibly being TRBD2 (5 bases). The CDR3 is 12 residues long. Germline V gene lookup returns CDR1 SEHNR and CDR2 FQNEAQ (reference sequence). Trimming pared 4 bases from V and 8 bases from J, leaving 9 bases between.